Below are 22 T cell receptor beta chains sequenced from a single sample in a study of molecular identifiers for immune sequencing clone quantification. TCRdb reanalysed the PCR reads using MiXCR and keeps one entry per CDR3 protein. The sample has 300,000 to 400,000 distinct CDR3 sequences, about a fifth seen once. Material: naive CD8+ T cells from blood, with Jurkat cell RNA spiked in. Noted subset: FACS-sorted CD8+CD4-CCR7+CD45RA+ naive T cells. Receptors were obtained from a human donor in good health. Some libraries in this study had Jurkat cell RNA spiked in.

For this clonotype: Germline is not matched at one junction end, which may reflect a read error. The CDR3 region has the DNA TGTGCCGGCAGCGGAGGGGACAGCTCCTACGAGCAGTACTTC. This sequence encodes CAGSGGDSSYEQYF. V usage is TRBV9 and J usage is TRBJ2-7; perhaps TRBD1 as D (7 bases). This CDR3 has 14 residues. Germline V gives CDR1 SGDLS, CDR2 YYNGEE.

This clonotype was seen many times. J is TRBJ2-7 and V is TRBV19; TRBD2 matches 11 bases. In germline, CDR1 is LNHDA, CDR2 SQIVND (reference sequence). The CDR3 has 18 amino acids. V lost 3 bases to trimming and J lost 3 bases; unmatched junction nucleotides: 13. CDR3 in DNA: TGTGCCAGTAGTATCGCGGTAGCGGGAGGGCCTGGTAGCTACGAGCAGTACTTC. Its protein product is CASSIAVAGGPGSYEQYF.

V usage is TRBV4-1 and J usage is TRBJ2-3; D is possibly TRBD2 (6 bases). Trimming left V 1 base short and J 0 bases short, with 14 bases between. From germline, CDR1 is MGHRA and CDR2 YSYEKL. This CDR3 spans 17 amino acids. The CDR3 loop reads CASSQVPSGQSTDTQYF. CDR3 sequence (DNA): TGCGCCAGCAGCCAAGTGCCCAGCGGGCAGAGCACAGATACGCAGTATTTT.

The chain links TRBV5-6 to TRBJ2-7; 8 nucleotides agree with TRBD2. This CDR3 spans 14 amino acids. Germline CDR1 and CDR2: SGHDT and YYEEEE. V trimming: 0 bases; J trimming: 6 bases; junction bases outside the gene matches: 5. The CDR3: CASSLAGGPAEQYF. The CDR3 DNA is TGTGCCAGCAGCTTGGCGGGAGGGCCTGCCGAGCAGTACTTC.

Details on this clonotype: Since a much larger clone is just one base distant, this may be a read error. The chain carries TRBV12-3 or TRBV12-4 and TRBJ2-1; TRBD1 might be the D (5 bases). The germline V and J ends were trimmed by 10 bases and 6 bases, with 13 bases remaining between them. The CDR3 is 12 residues long. CDR3 sequence: CAIETDCNEQFF. For the CDR3, the DNA is TGTGCCATCGAGACAGACTGCAATGAGCAGTTCTTC.

This clonotype was observed at least ten times. This rearrangement joins TRBV16 to TRBJ2-1, with D possibly TRBD1 on 6 matching bases. The CDR3 runs 13 residues. V lost 6 bases, J lost 7 bases, and 13 bases lay in between. Germline V CDR1 and CDR2: KGHSY, FQNENV. The CDR3 DNA follows: TGTGCCAGCAGACAGGGAACCAATAATGAGCAGTTCTTC. Protein product: CASRQGTNNEQFF.

This clonotype showed up just a few times. This chain connects TRBV7-9 to TRBJ2-7; 7 positions agree with TRBD1. CDR1 SEHNR and CDR2 FQNEAQ come from the germline V gene (reference sequence). The CDR3 runs 15 residues. The trim removed 1 base at V and 5 bases at J, leaving 8 bases unmatched. This chain's CDR3 is CASSLVEQGPNEQYF. CDR3 sequence (DNA): TGTGCCAGCAGCTTAGTCGAACAGGGGCCCAACGAGCAGTACTTC.

In regard to this clonotype: A read error is possible here, since a much larger clone lies one base away. The CDR3 is CASGEDRNTEAFF. The CDR3 DNA reads TGTGCCAGCGGGGAGGACAGGAACACTGAAGCTTTCTTT. The chain uses TRBV2 and TRBJ1-1; D is perhaps TRBD1 (6 bases). Germline V gene lookup returns CDR1 SNHLY and CDR2 FYNNEI. This CDR3 has 13 amino acids. V was pared by 8 bases and J by 1 base, with 11 bases between.

CDR3 in DNA: TGTGCCAGCAGCGGTGGACAGGGGGGATCCTCCTACGAGCAGTACTTC. Protein sequence: CASSGGQGGSSYEQYF. V is TRBV7-6 and J is TRBJ2-7; 10 bases agree with TRBD1. The ends lost 5 bases at V and 0 bases at J; junction bases unmatched: 7. The CDR3 contains 16 residues. Germline CDR1 SGHVS, CDR2 FNYEAQ.

This clonotype was counted many times. The CDR3 region is CASSLGQPGTEAFF. The CDR3 DNA reads as TGTGCCAGCAGCTTGGGGCAGCCGGGCACTGAAGCTTTCTTT. The gene calls are TRBV5-8 and TRBJ1-1; no reliable D call. The V gene's germline CDR1 is SGHTS and CDR2 YDEGEE. V was pared by 0 bases and J by 4 bases, with 10 bases between. CDR3 length: 14 residues.

This clonotype was seen a few times. CDR3 coding DNA: TGCAGTGCTGGGGGACTAGCGGGGGGGCTAGTCACAGATACGCAGTATTTT. Translation: CSAGGLAGGLVTDTQYF. The V gene is TRBV20-1, the J gene TRBJ2-3, with TRBD2 identical over 16 bases. The CDR3 extends over 17 amino acids. CDR1 is DFQATT and CDR2 is SNEGSKA in the germline V gene (reference sequence). The junction had 7 bases not matched to a gene; V was cut back by 5 bases and J by 2 bases.

This clonotype was observed many times. J is TRBJ2-3 and V is TRBV13; 9 positions match TRBD2. The germline gives CDR1 PRHDT, CDR2 FYEKMQ (reference sequence). V trimming: 5 bases; J trimming: 0 bases; junction bases outside the gene matches: 9. The CDR3 consists of 17 residues. In nucleotides, the CDR3 is TGTGCCAGCAGCGCCACTACTAGCGGGTCCAGCACAGATACGCAGTATTTT. It is translated as CASSATTSGSSTDTQYF.

As concerns this clonotype: This may be a read error: a much more frequent sequence differs by one nucleotide. This sequence joins TRBV6-5 and TRBJ2-2; D perhaps matches TRBD1 (6 bases). Germline assignment: CDR1 MNHEY and CDR2 SVGAGI. This CDR3 contains 15 residues. The CDR3 DNA reads as TGTGCCAGCAGCCTAGCTGGGTGGGACACCGGGGAGCTGGTTTTT. Residues: CASSLAGWDTGELVF.

The gene calls are TRBV13 and TRBJ2-2; 8 positions agree with TRBD2. Per germline, CDR1 PRHDT and CDR2 FYEKMQ (reference sequence). The CDR3 contains 16 residues. V dropped 5 bases and J dropped 4; count of bases not matched to a gene: 9. CDR3 loop: CASSLSGNSGTGELFF. DNA of the CDR3: TGTGCCAGCAGCCTTAGCGGGAATTCGGGCACCGGGGAGCTGTTTTTT.

V usage is TRBV7-9 and J usage is TRBJ1-1; D possibly corresponds to TRBD1 (6 bases). The length of the CDR3 is 14 residues. Germline CDR1 is SEHNR and CDR2 is FQNEAQ (reference sequence). Trimming shortened V by 4 bases and J by 4 bases, and 13 bases separated the two germline ends. CDR3 sequence reads: CASSSGALGTEAFF. The CDR3, as DNA: TGTGCCAGCAGCTCGGGGGCATTGGGCACTGAAGCTTTCTTT.

In its sample, this clonotype was seen many times. The chain uses TRBV6-5 and TRBJ1-2; D possibly corresponds to TRBD1 (5 bases). Trimming removed 6 bases from V and 3 bases from J, with 17 bases in between. The CDR3 has 15 amino acids. Germline loops: CDR1 MNHEY, CDR2 SVGAGI. The CDR3 loop reads CASSLIRDWYYGYTF. Here the CDR3 DNA reads TGTGCCAGCAGCCTTATCAGGGATTGGTACTATGGCTACACCTTC.

Concerning this clonotype itself: Its ends do not fully match the called genes, so a read error is possible. The chain links TRBV27 to TRBJ2-7; TRBD1 matches 9 bases. This CDR3 is 15 amino acids long. Germline CDR1 MNHEY, CDR2 SMNVEV (reference sequence). Written as DNA, the CDR3 is TGTGCCAGCGGTTTACTCCCGGGACAGGGTTACGAGCAGTACTTC. Translation: CASGLLPGQGYEQYF.

With regard to this clonotype: It may be a read error: a sequence one base away is much more abundant. V is TRBV30 and J is TRBJ2-5, with 10 bases fitting TRBD1. In germline, CDR1 is GTSNPN, CDR2 SVGIG (reference sequence). Trimming at V came to 5 bases and at J to 3 bases, leaving 12 bases not matched to a gene. This CDR3 region has 16 residues. This chain's CDR3 is CAWPGQGFEAEETQYF. In DNA, the CDR3 is TGTGCCTGGCCGGGACAGGGGTTCGAGGCAGAAGAGACCCAGTACTTC.

This rearrangement joins TRBV10-3 to TRBJ2-1, with 9 bases identical to TRBD2. V lost 3 bases, J lost 3 bases, and 3 bases stayed unmatched. This CDR3 comprises 15 residues. In germline, CDR1 is ENHRY, CDR2 SYGVKD. CDR3 sequence: CAISDPSGNYNEQFF. The CDR3 coding sequence is TGTGCCATCAGTGACCCTAGCGGGAACTACAATGAGCAGTTCTTC.

This clonotype occurred a few times. The genes are TRBV19 and TRBJ2-2; D call uncertain. V lost 7 bases and J 0 bases, leaving 9 bases between the germline ends. The CDR3 is 14 residues long. Germline-derived CDR1 and CDR2 are LNHDA and SQIVND (reference sequence). CDR3 nucleotide sequence: TGTGCCAGTATGCCGTTCGCGAACACCGGGGAGCTGTTTTTT. Protein sequence: CASMPFANTGELFF.

The chain is built from TRBV27 and TRBJ1-1, with D hard to call. CDR1 is MNHEY and CDR2 is SMNVEV in the germline V gene (reference sequence). CDR3 length: 13 residues. V dropped 6 bases and J dropped 0 bases, with 8 bases sitting between them. The CDR3 here is CASSLILNTEAFF. The DNA for the CDR3 is TGTGCCAGCAGCCTTATATTGAACACTGAAGCTTTCTTT.

Regarding this clonotype: An end of the junction does not agree with germline; a read error may underlie this. The chain joins TRBV27 to TRBJ2-7; perhaps TRBD1 as D (6 bases). The germline V gene has CDR1 MNHEY and CDR2 SMNVEV (reference sequence). This CDR3 is built from 16 residues. This CDR3 reads CASSPGTVQGFYGQYF. The CDR3 DNA sequence: TGTGCCAGCAGTCCAGGGACGGTACAGGGTTTTTACGGGCAGTACTTC.